The clone carrying this TCR beta chain was recorded a few times. The data were obtained in a study of blood T cell repertoires in COVID-19. Overall study: Sites in the United States, Italy and Spain provided acute and convalescent COVID-19 samples. The analysed material was cDNA or gDNA that came from T cells, B-cell-depleted T cells, or PBMCs.

Authors' processing steps: Reference gene primer amplification yielded estimated nucleated cell counts. The data were produced by immunoSEQ multiplex PCR, yet TCRdb's version contains in-frame clones alone and is incomplete. That table gives V, J and clone size, and the DNA gave D and trimming. Of around 56,000 clones detected, around 67% appear once; the ten largest clones hold about 14%. V lost 3 bases to trimming and J lost 6 bases; unmatched junction nucleotides: 3. The CDR3 runs to 14 residues. Looked up from germline, CDR1 is SGDLS and CDR2 is YYNGEE. The V and J genes are TRBV9 and TRBJ1-4, with 9 bases fitting TRBD1. This TCR was sampled from an older woman with acute or convalescent COVID-19. Material for sequencing was peripheral blood. CDR3: CASSGGTGHEKLFF. The CDR3 DNA reads as TGTGCCAGCAGCGGCGGGACAGGGCATGAAAAACTGTTTTTT.